The clone carrying this T cell receptor beta chain came up many times. What it binds is unknown. This entry comes from a study of early T cells in non-severe SARS-CoV-2 infection. Looking at the study overall: Sequencing of bulk RNA from unsorted whole blood was done, without chain pairing.

Study outcomes and limitations: The study's VDJdb matching favored anti-spike CD8 responses and missed private and CD4 specificities.

The CDR3 is 17 amino acids. Germline V gene sequence: CDR1 SGHDN, CDR2 FVKESK. The V segment lost 2 bases and the J segment 2 bases; nucleotides outside the gene matches: 6. As part of library construction, unique molecular identifiers were attached to individual cDNA molecules. Each CDR3 protein is one row after TCRdb ran MiXCR on the 5' RACE reads. The sample consists of 55,000 to 80,000 distinct CDR3 sequences, about 10% of them appearing once. The TCR originated in an adult who was a healthcare worker with PCR-confirmed SARS-CoV-2 infection or an uninfected control (not recorded which). The sequencing here drew on whole blood, taken at baseline. This rearrangement joins TRBV14 to TRBJ2-2; 9 bases are shared with TRBD1. The CDR3 sequence: CASSQRRGQGNTGELFF. For the CDR3, the DNA is TGTGCCAGCAGCCAACGACGGGGACAGGGTAACACCGGGGAGCTGTTTTTT.